These T cell receptor beta chains were read from a single sample in a study of metastatic and nonmetastatic thyroid tumors. MiXCR re-clonotyped the PCR reads for TCRdb. Among tens of thousands of clones, 20% to 30% were seen once, and the ten largest hold 5% to 7%. The sequenced sample consisted of blood. These receptor sequences come from a female donor with papillary thyroid cancer or a benign thyroid nodule (not recorded which). Some clones in this sample may be carry-over from other donors' samples. Both conserved end residues are part of each CDR3.

v_call cdr3_aa
TRBV5-6 CASSRGTGNQYF
TRBV6-1 CASSVRQGGNTGELFF
TRBV27 CANTAPYEQYF
TRBV10-2 CASSLTTSYNEQFF
TRBV6-1 CASSEVGQGTDTQYF
TRBV5-8 CASSPRGLISYEQYF
TRBV4-1 CASSPRGGGLGNTEAFF
TRBV11-2 CASSFRRLAGVGGNEQFF
TRBV4-1 CASSPAGSYSNQPQHF
TRBV20-1 CSARDRRSNQPQHF
TRBV9 CASSGGQSSPYEQYF
TRBV27 CASSDRSANYGYTF
TRBV19 CASISSSGMYNEQFF
TRBV3-1 CASSPQTSSKRGTQYF
TRBV15 CATSRPPDREHGYTF
TRBV14 CASSLARTNF
TRBV20-1 CSAREGGGSSYNSPLHF
TRBV6-1 CASRDSRYQPQHF
TRBV2 CASSFIGTGANVLTF
TRBV6-1 CASQNWENNSPLHF
TRBV6-1 CASSAPGQEDYGYTF
TRBV28 CASIRWGAGQPQHF